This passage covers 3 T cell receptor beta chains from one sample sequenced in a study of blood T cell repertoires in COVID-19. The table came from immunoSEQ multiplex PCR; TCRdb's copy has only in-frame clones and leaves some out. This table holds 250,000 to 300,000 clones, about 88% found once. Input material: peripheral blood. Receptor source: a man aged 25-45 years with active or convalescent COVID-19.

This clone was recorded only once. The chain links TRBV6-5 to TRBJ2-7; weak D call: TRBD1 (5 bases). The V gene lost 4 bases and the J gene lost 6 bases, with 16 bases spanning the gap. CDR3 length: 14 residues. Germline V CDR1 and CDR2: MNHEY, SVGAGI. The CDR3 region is CASSSGRAAGEQYF. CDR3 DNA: TGTGCCAGCAGTTCAGGCAGGGCAGCCGGCGAGCAGTACTTC.

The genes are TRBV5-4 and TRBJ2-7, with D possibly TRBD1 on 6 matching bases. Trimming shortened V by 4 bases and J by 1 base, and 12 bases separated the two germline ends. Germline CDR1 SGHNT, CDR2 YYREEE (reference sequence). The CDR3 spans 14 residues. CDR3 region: CASSIEQGSYEQYF. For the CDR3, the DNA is TGTGCCAGCAGCATTGAACAGGGTTCCTACGAGCAGTACTTC.

The CDR3 DNA sequence: TGTGCCAGCAGCTCCCCAGGGGGCGGAAACACCGGGGAGCTGTTTTTT. It is translated as CASSSPGGGNTGELFF. The chain has TRBV11-2 and TRBJ2-2; 8 positions agree with TRBD1. The CDR3 has 16 amino acids. Germline V gene sequence: CDR1 SGHAT, CDR2 FQNNGV. The J segment lost 2 bases and the V segment lost 4 bases, leaving 6 bases of the junction unmatched.